The subject of this entry is one T cell receptor (beta chain). Its antigen is as yet unknown. The data were taken from a study of vaccination effects on CD4 cells after COVID-19. Study-wide context: Subjects were given two BNT162b2 or mRNA-1273 vaccine doses. Study-wide points: At late timepoints after vaccination, vaccine- and infection-induced clones shrank markedly. The study enrolled few convalescent patients and sampled no early post-infection timepoints.

Produced via immunoSEQ multiplex PCR; TCRdb's table is partial and in-frame only. The table includes tens of thousands of clones, 73% detected once. Before sequencing took place, the ViraFEST assay used viral peptide pools to expand antigen-specific CD4+ T cells. After about 10 days in culture, the CD4+ T cells were isolated. None of these healthy vaccinees had been infected with SARS-CoV-2 before vaccination. A half-volume exchange with IL-2 medium occurred on days 3 and 7. Sequenced here: CD4+ T cells from PBMCs cultured with HCoV-NL63 spike peptides, sampled before COVID-19 vaccination. The sequence derives from a human donor who received a COVID-19 vaccine.

CDR3 DNA sequence: TGTGCCAGCAGCACCTTGGAGGGGGGCCATTCACCCCTCCACTTT. It yields the protein CASSTLEGGHSPLHF. V gene TRBV3-1 (or the pseudogene TRBV3-2) combines with J gene TRBJ1-6; D might be TRBD1 (6 bases). From germline, CDR1 is LGHDT and CDR2 YNNKEL (reference sequence). The V end was cut by 5 bases, the J end by 8 bases, with 16 bases between. This CDR3 is 15 amino acids long.